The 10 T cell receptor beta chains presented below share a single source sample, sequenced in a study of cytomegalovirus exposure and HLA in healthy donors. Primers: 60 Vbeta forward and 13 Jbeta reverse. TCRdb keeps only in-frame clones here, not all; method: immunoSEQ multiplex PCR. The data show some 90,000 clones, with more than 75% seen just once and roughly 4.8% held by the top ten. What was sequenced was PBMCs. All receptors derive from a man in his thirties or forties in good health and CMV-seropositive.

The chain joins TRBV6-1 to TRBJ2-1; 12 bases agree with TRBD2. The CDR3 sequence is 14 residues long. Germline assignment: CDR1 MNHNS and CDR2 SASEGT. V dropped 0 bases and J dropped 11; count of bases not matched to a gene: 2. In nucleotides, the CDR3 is TGTGCCAGCAGTGAAGCGGGACTAGCGGGTAAGCAGTTCTTC. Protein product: CASSEAGLAGKQFF.

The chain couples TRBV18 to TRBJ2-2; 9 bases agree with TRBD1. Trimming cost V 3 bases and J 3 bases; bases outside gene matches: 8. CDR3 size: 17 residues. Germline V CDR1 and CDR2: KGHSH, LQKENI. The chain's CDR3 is CASSPLRTGVDTGELFF. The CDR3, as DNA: TGTGCCAGCTCACCGCTTAGGACAGGGGTCGACACCGGGGAGCTGTTTTTT.

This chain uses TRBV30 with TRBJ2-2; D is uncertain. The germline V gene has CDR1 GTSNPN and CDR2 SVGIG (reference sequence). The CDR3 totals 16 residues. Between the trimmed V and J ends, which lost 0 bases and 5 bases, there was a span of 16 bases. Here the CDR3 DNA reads TGTGCCTGGAGTGTCTCTCGGTCGATGCGGACCGGGGAGCTGTTTTTT. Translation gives CAWSVSRSMRTGELFF.

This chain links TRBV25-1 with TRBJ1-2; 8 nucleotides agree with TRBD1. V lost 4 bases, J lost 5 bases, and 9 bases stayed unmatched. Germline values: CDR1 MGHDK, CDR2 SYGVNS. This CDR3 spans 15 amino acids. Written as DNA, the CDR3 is TGTGCCAGCAGTGCGGCGGACAGGGCCTGGTATGGCTACACCTTC. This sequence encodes CASSAADRAWYGYTF.

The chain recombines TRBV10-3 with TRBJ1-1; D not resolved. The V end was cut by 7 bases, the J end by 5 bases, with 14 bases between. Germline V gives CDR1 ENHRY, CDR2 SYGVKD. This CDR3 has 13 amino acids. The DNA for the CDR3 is TGTGCCATCAACAACCCGGGTCTTACTGAAGCTTTCTTT. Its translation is CAINNPGLTEAFF.

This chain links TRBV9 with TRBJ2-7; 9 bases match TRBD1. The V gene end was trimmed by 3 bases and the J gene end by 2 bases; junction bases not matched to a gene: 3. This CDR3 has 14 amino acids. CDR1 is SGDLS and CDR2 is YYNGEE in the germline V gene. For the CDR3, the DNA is TGTGCCAGCAGCGCCGGGACAGGGACCTACGAGCAGTACTTC. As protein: CASSAGTGTYEQYF.

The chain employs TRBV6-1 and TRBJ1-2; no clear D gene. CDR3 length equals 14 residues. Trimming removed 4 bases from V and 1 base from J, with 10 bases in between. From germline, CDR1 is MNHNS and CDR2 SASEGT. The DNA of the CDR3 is TGTGCCAGCAGTGTCGCAGGTCTTAACTATGGCTACACCTTC. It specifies CASSVAGLNYGYTF.

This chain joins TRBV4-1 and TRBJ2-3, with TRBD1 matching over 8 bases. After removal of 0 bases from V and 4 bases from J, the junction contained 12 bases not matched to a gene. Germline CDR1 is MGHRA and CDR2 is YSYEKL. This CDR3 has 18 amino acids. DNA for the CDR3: TGCGCCAGCAGCCAAGATCAGGTGGCAGGGGGCCTGTCAGATACGCAGTATTTT. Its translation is CASSQDQVAGGLSDTQYF.

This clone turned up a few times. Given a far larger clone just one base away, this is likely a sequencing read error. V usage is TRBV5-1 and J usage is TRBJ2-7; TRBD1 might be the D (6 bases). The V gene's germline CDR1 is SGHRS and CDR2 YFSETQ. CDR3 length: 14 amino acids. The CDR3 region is CASGLTGQIYEQYF. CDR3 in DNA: TGCGCCAGCGGCTTGACGGGACAAATCTACGAGCAGTACTTC. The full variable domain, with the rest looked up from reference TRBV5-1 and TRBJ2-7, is KAGVTQTPRYLIKTRGQQVTLSCSPISGHRSVSWYQQTPGQGLQFLFEYFSETQRNKGNFPGRFSGRQFSNSRSEMNVSTLELGDSALYLCASGLTGQIYEQYFGPGTRLTVT.

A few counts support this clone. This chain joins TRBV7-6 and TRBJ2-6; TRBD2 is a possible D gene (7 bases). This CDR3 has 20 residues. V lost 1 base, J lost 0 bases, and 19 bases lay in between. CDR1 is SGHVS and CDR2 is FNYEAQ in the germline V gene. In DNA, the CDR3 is TGTGCCAGCAGCTTAGTGGGCTGGGGCCGGGGGGCCTCTGGGGCCAACGTCCTGACTTTC. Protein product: CASSLVGWGRGASGANVLTF.